A selection of T cell receptor beta chains follows, all from one sample in a study of CD8 T cells in Susac syndrome. Via MiXCR, TCRdb re-called the immunoSEQ multiplex PCR reads, giving one row per CDR3 protein. The table records more than 150,000 distinct CDR3 sequences, 95% of them present only once. Material: CD8+ T cells from PBMCs. The receptors here all came from a human donor with multiple sclerosis. Each CDR3 is given with its conserved first and last residue.

cdr3_aa v_call cdr3_length
CSATSGDSSLDTQYF TRBV20-1 15
CASSVGSATYEQYF TRBV9 14
CASSSPSSGGKVEQFF TRBV12-3/TRBV12-4 16
CASSRGQADPGYTF TRBV12-3/TRBV12-4 14
CASSLDGPVQPQHF TRBV12-3/TRBV12-4 14
CAIAWGPQGEETQYF TRBV6-2/TRBV6-3 15
CSARLATAPGELFF TRBV29-1 14
CAARSGSSYNEQFF TRBV19 14
CASSLSASQGNYGYTF TRBV27 16
CASSVTRSSYNEQFF TRBV9 15
CSAGPGVETQYF TRBV29-1 12
CASSQETGTGANVLTF TRBV3-1 16
CASSRGTSGYTDTQYF TRBV3-1 16
CASSVDQGGYGYTF TRBV9 14
CASSPTDRVIYGYTF TRBV18 15
CSVLESYEQYF TRBV29-1 11
CASSYGGMGYGYTF TRBV6-5 14
CSARDRGRVDGYTF TRBV20-1 14
CASWQGQTPYGYTF TRBV30 14
CSVRGSATGYNEQFF TRBV29-1 15
CSVEGGTGRPGANVLTF TRBV29-1 17
CASSFLTGDSPNTGELFF TRBV7-6 18
CASSLFVQDTQYF TRBV12-3/TRBV12-4 13
CASSLVGGTVTYNEQFF TRBV5-5 17
CASSVEGVINTEAFF TRBV9 15
CSASPARAHSYNEQFF TRBV20-1 16
CASSLGPGAEQYF TRBV5-1 13
CASMVAGGLYNEQFF TRBV5-1 15
CSVELPWDTEAFF TRBV29-1 13
CAWSVGPGASYEQYF TRBV30 15
CAWSDPGRRTEAFF TRBV30 14
CASSPASGEYNEQFF TRBV6-6 15
CASQLRGAAGELFF TRBV28 14
CASSFNRDREFRSPLHF TRBV7-9 17
CASSQGTGITYEQYF TRBV4-2 15
CSVKMNTEAFF TRBV29-1 11
CASSLNARVREKLFF TRBV7-6 15
CASSQLLAGGTETQYF TRBV23-1 16
CASSRTSGQETQYF TRBV10-2 14
CASSHDSTGELFF TRBV6-4 13
CASSSWPAPGQGSQPQHF TRBV7-7 18
CASSDGGVAYGYTF TRBV25-1 14
CSTRRNANYGYTF TRBV29-1 13
CASSSTPSAASYNEQFF TRBV4-1 17
CSARDPGGFDEQFF TRBV20-1 14
CASSLENRNYGYTF TRBV5-1 14
CAWGKHDSNYGYTF TRBV30 14
CATSSKRGGGDTQYF TRBV15 15
CASTRRLTSGYTF TRBV12-3/TRBV12-4 13
CASNTGEANYGYTF TRBV19 14
CSARDPGVPGNQPQHF TRBV20-1 16
CASSKRGANQETQYF TRBV6-1 15
CASSLGGLGNTEAFF TRBV5-1 15